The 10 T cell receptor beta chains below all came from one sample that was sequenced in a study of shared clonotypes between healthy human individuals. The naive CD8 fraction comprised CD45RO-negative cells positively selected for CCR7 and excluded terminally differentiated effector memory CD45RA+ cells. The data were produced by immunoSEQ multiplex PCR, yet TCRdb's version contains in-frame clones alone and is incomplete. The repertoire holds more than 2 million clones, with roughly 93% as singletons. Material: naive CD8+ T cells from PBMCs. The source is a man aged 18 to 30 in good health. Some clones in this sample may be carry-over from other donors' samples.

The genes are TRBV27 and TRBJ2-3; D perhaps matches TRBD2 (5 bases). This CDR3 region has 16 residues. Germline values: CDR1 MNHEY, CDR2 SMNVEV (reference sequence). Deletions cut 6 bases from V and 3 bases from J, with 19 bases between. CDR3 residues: CASSPLSGFRTDTQYF. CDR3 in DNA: TGTGCCAGCAGCCCACTGTCGGGATTTAGGACAGATACGCAGTATTTT.

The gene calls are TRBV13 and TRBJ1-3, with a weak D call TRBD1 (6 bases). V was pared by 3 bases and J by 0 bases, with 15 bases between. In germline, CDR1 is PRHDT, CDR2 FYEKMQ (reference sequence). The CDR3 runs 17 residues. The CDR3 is CASSLGALQNSGNTIYF. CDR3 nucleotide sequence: TGTGCCAGCAGCTTGGGGGCCTTACAGAACTCTGGAAACACCATATATTTT.

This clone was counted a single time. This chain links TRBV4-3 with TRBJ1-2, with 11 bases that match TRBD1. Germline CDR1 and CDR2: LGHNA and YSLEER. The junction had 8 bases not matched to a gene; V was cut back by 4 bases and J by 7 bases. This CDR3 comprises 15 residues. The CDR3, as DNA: TGCGCCAGCAGCCTTAGAGGGACAGGGGGATTTGGCTACACCTTC. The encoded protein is CASSLRGTGGFGYTF.

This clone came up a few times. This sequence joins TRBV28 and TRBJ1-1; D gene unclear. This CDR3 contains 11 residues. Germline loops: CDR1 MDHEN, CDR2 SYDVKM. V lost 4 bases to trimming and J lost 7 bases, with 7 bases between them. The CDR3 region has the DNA TGTGCCAGCAGTTCGTCAGGTGAAGCTTTCTTT. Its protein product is CASSSSGEAFF.

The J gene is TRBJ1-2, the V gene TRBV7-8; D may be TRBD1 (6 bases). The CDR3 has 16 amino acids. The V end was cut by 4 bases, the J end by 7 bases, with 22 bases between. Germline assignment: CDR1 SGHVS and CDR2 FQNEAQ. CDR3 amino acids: CASSSVRQGFEGGYTF. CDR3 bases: TGTGCCAGCAGCTCCGTCCGGCAGGGGTTCGAAGGTGGCTACACCTTC.

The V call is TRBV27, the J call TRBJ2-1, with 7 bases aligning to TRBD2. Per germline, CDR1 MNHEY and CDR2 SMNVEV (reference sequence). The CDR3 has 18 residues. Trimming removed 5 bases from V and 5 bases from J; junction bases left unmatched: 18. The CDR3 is CASSVTPPSAGFHNEQFF. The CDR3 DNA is TGTGCCAGCAGTGTAACCCCCCCTTCAGCGGGATTCCACAATGAGCAGTTCTTC.

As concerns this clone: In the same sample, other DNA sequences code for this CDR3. The CDR3 region has the DNA TGTGCCAGCAGCTTGGTCGAGGGCCCTGAAGCTTTCTTT. Protein: CASSLVEGPEAFF. This chain uses TRBV5-6 with TRBJ1-1; D ambiguous. This CDR3 has 13 residues. CDR1 is SGHDT, CDR2 YYEEEE, per germline. Trimming removed 0 bases from V and 6 bases from J, with 9 bases in between.

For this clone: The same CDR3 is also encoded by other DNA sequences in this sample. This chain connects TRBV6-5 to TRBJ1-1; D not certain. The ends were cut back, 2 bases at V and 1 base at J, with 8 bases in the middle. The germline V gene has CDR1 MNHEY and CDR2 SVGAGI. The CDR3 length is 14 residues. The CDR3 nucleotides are TGTGCCAGCAGTTACCCGGGCCCGAACACTGAAGCTTTCTTT. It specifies CASSYPGPNTEAFF.

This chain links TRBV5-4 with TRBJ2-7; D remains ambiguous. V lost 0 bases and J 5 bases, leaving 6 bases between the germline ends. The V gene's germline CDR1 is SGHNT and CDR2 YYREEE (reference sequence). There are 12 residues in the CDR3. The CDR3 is CASSLGLDEQYF. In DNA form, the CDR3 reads TGTGCCAGCAGCTTGGGTTTAGACGAGCAGTACTTC.

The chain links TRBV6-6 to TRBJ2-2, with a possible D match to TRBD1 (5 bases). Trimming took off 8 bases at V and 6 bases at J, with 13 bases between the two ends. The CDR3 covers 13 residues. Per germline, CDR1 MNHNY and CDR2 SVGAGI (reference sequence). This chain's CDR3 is CASLTAGPGELFF. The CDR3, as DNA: TGTGCCAGCCTGACAGCAGGGCCCGGGGAGCTGTTTTTT.